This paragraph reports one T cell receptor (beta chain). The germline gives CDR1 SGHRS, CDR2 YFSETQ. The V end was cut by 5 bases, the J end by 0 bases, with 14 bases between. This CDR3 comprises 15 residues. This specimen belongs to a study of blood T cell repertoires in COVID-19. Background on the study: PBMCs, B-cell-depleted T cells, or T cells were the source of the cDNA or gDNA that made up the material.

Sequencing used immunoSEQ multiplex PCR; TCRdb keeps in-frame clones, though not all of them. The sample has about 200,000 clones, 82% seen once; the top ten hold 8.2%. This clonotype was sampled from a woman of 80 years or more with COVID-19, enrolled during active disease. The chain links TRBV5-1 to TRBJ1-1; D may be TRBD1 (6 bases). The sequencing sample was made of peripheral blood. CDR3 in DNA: TGCGCCAGCAGGACCGGGACACCCATGAACACTGAAGCTTTCTTT. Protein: CASRTGTPMNTEAFF.